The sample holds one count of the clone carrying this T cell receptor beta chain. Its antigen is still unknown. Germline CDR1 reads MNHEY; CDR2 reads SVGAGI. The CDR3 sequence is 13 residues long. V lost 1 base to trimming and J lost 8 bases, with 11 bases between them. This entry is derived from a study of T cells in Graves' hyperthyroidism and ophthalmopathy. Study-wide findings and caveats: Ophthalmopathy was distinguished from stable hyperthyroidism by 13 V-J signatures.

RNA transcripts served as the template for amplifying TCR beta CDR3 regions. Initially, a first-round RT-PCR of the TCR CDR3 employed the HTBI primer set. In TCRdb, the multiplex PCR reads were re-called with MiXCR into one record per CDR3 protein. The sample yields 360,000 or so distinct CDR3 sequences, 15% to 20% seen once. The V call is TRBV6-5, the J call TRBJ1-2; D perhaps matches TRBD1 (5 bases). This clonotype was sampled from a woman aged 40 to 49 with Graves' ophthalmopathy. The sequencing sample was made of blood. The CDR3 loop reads CASSYWEGRGYTF. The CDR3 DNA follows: TGTGCCAGCAGTTACTGGGAGGGACGAGGCTACACCTTC.